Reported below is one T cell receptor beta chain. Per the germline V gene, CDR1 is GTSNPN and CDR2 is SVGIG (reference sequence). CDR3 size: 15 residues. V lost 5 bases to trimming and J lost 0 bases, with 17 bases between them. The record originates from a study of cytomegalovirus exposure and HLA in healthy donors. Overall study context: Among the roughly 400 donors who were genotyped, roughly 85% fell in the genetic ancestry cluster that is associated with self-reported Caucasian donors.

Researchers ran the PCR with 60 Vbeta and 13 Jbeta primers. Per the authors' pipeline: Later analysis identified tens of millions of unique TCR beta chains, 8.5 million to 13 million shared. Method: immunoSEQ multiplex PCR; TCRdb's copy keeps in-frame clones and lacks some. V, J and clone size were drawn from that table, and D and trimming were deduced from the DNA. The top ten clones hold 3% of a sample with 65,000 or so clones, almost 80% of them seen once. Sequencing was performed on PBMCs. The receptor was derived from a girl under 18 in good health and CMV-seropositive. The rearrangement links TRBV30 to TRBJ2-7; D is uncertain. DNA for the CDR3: TGTGCCTGGTCTCTGTCTGCGGATAGCTCCTACGAGCAGTACTTC. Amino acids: CAWSLSADSSYEQYF.